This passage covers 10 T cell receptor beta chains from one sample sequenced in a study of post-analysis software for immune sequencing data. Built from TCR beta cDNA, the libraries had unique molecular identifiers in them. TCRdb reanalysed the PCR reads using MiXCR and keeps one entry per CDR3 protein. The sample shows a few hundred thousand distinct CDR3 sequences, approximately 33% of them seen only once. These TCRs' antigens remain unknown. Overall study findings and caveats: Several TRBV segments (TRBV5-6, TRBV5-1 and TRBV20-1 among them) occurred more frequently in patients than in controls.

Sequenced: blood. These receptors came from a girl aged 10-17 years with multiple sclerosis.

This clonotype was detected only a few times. CDR3 nucleotides: TGTGCCAGCAGTACCCCGGGACAGGGACCCTACGAGCAGTACTTC. Protein sequence: CASSTPGQGPYEQYF. This chain connects TRBV25-1 to TRBJ2-7; 9 bases map to TRBD1. V shed 5 bases, J shed 2 bases, and the junction held 7 bases outside the gene matches. This CDR3 contains 15 residues. CDR1 and CDR2 from the germline V gene are MGHDK and SYGVNS.

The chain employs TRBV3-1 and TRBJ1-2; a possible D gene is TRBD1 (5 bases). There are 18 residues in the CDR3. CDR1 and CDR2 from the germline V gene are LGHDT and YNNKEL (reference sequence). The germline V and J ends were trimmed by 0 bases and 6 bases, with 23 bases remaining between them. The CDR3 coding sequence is TGTGCCAGCAGCCAAGAAGTCGGGCAGGGAGGGGTTCGTCATGGCTACACCTTC. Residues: CASSQEVGQGGVRHGYTF. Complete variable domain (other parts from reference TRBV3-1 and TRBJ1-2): DTAVSQTPKYLVTQMGNDKSIKCEQNLGHDTMYWYKQDSKKFLKIMFSYNNKELIINETVPNRFSPKSPDKAHLNLHINSLELGDSAVYFCASSQEVGQGGVRHGYTFGSGTRLTVV.

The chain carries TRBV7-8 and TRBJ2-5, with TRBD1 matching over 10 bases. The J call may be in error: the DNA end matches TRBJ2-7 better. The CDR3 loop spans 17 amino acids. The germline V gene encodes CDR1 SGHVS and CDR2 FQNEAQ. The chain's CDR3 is CASSLARQGAPPYEQYF. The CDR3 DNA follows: TGTGCCAGCAGCTTAGCGCGACAGGGGGCGCCTCCGTACGAGCAGTACTTC.

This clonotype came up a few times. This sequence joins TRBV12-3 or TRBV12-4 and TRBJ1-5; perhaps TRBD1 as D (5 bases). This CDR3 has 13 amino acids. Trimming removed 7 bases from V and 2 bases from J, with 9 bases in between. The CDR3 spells CASTLGGNQPQHF. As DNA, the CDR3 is TGTGCCAGCACCTTGGGGGGCAATCAGCCCCAGCATTTT.

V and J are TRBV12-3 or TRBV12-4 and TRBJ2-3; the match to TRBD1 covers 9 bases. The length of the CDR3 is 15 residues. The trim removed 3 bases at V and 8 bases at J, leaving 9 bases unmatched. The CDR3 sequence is CASSFIEQGAGTQYF. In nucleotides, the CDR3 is TGTGCCAGCAGTTTTATAGAACAGGGGGCAGGTACGCAGTATTTT.

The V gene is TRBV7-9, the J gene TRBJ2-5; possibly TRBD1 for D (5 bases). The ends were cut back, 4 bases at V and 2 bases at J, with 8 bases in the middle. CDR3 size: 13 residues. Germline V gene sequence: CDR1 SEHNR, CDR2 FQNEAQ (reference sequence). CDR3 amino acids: CASSSRQQETQYF. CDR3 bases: TGTGCCAGCAGCTCTCGACAGCAAGAGACCCAGTACTTC. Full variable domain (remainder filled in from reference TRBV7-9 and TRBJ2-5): DTGVSQNPRHKITKRGQNVTFRCDPISEHNRLYWYRQTLGQGPEFLTYFQNEAQLEKSRLLSDRFSAERPKGSFSTLEIQRTEQGDSAMYLCASSSRQQETQYFGPGTRLLVL.

The CDR3 bases are TGCAGGGCCAAGCGGGGTGTTTTCTACAATGAGCAGTTCTTC. Translating gives CRAKRGVFYNEQFF. V and J are TRBV20-1 and TRBJ2-1, with 7 bases matching TRBD2. Germline values: CDR1 DFQATT, CDR2 SNEGSKA (reference sequence). The CDR3 has 14 amino acids.

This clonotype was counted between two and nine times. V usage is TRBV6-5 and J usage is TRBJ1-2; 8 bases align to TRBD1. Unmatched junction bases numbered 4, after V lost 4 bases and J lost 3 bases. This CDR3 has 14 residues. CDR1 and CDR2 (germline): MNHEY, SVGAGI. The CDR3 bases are TGTGCCAGCAGTTCCGGACAGGGCGACTATGGCTACACCTTC. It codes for CASSSGQGDYGYTF.

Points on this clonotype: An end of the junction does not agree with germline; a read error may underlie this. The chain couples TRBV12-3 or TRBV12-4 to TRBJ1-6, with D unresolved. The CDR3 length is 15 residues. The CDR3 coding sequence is TGTGCCAGCAGTCGAATGAGCTCCTATAATCCACCCCTCCACTTT. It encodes CASSRMSSYNPPLHF.

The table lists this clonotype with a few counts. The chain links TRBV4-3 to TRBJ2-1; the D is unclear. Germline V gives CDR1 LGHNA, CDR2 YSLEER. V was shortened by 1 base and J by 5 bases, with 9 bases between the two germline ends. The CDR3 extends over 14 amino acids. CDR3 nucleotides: TGCGCCAGCAGCCAAGTTGCGGAGAACAATGAGCAGTTCTTC. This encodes CASSQVAENNEQFF.